The 4 T cell receptor beta chains below come from one sample, sequenced in a study of blood T cell repertoires in COVID-19. Using immunoSEQ multiplex PCR, the repertoire was profiled, and TCRdb retains in-frame clones only, with some absent. This sample carries around 40,000 clones, roughly 89% of them seen once, and the ten largest clones take roughly 3.8%. Sample: peripheral blood. These receptors were taken from a man aged 40-55 years with COVID-19, enrolled during active disease.

The chain joins TRBV12-5 to TRBJ1-3; D is unresolved. This CDR3 comprises 15 residues. Trimming left V 5 bases short and J 1 base short, with 12 bases between. Per the germline V gene, CDR1 is LGHNT and CDR2 is FRNRAP. The CDR3 protein is CASGPPAGSGNTIYF. CDR3 DNA: TGTGCTAGTGGTCCCCCAGCGGGGTCTGGAAACACCATATATTTT.

The chain links TRBV6-6 to TRBJ2-7, with D possibly matching TRBD2 (6 bases). V was cut by 6 bases and J by 6 bases, with 6 bases left in between. The CDR3 is 10 amino acids. The V gene's germline CDR1 is MNHNY and CDR2 SVGAGI (reference sequence). The DNA for the CDR3 is TGTGCCAGCAGGGGAGGCGAGCAGTACTTC. This encodes CASRGGEQYF.

V is TRBV6-1 and J is TRBJ1-1, with TRBD1 matching 9 bases. Germline CDR1 and CDR2: MNHNS and SASEGT. The trim removed 2 bases at V and 0 bases at J, leaving 4 bases unmatched. This CDR3 has 16 amino acids. CDR3 DNA sequence: TGTGCCAGCAGTGAAATGACAGGGGGAATGAACACTGAAGCTTTCTTT. Translating it yields CASSEMTGGMNTEAFF.

The chain links TRBV5-3 to TRBJ2-3, with D perhaps TRBD1 (6 bases). TRBV5-3 is known as an ORF, though its function is uncertain. V dropped 0 bases and J dropped 0 bases, with 20 bases sitting between them. This CDR3 region has 19 residues. As DNA, the CDR3 is TGTGCCAGAAGCTTGGACAACACTCCGGGACATCCTAGCACAGATACGCAGTATTTT. Protein product: CARSLDNTPGHPSTDTQYF.